The T cell receptor (beta chain) described here comes from a study of blood T cell repertoires in COVID-19. Study as a whole: Samples representing acute and convalescent COVID-19 were sourced from the United States, Italy and Spain.

Authors' analysis steps: Researchers report that nucleated cell counts were estimated from reference gene primer amplification. Sequenced by immunoSEQ multiplex PCR; TCRdb stores in-frame clones only, minus some. Clone size and the V and J calls come from that table; the DNA yielded D and trimming. Among about 480,000 clones listed, about 89% were seen once. This receptor was taken from a woman between 45 and 65 years old with COVID-19, enrolled during active disease. The material sequenced was peripheral blood.

The CDR3 DNA follows: TGCAGTGCTAGTCCGAAAACAGGGCCGCACCCTCGGGTTGAAGCTTTCTTT. This sequence encodes CSASPKTGPHPRVEAFF. The genes are TRBV20-1 and TRBJ1-1, with D perhaps TRBD1 (6 bases). Deletions cut 3 bases from V and 7 bases from J, with 27 bases between. This CDR3 spans 17 amino acids. Looked up from germline, CDR1 is DFQATT and CDR2 is SNEGSKA (reference sequence).